The clone carrying this T cell receptor (beta chain) was seen ten or more times. The record originates from a study of T-cell reconstitution after alpha-beta-depleted transplantation in children. A TCRbeta library incorporating unique molecular identifiers was prepared. MiXCR was run by TCRdb on the PCR reads, yielding one entry per CDR3 protein. The sample carries hundreds of thousands of distinct CDR3 sequences, around a sixth recorded once. Germline CDR1 is DFQATT and CDR2 is SNEGSKA (reference sequence). The CDR3 is made up of 14 amino acids. After removal of 5 bases from V and 2 bases from J, the junction contained 5 bases not matched to a gene.

The sample was PBMCs from the stem cell graft donor, taken from the stem cell graft. This receptor was identified in a human donor who donated a stem cell graft to a child with acute myeloid leukemia. The chain has TRBV20-1 and TRBJ1-4, with TRBD1 identical over 7 bases. The CDR3 loop is CSAYDRVTNEKLFF. CDR3 in DNA: TGCAGTGCTTATGACAGGGTCACTAATGAAAAACTGTTTTTT.